Listed below are T cell receptor beta chains from one sample, sequenced in a study of beta chain features in type 1 diabetes. Some clones are missing from TCRdb's copy, which holds only in-frame ones; the method was immunoSEQ multiplex PCR. The table lists hundreds of thousands of clones, 11% to 15% of them singletons, with roughly 0.04% in the top ten. The source material was naive CD4+ T cells from blood. The source is a young man with type 1 diabetes. Both conserved end residues are part of each CDR3. D genes are given only for firm matches. Rows give clone size only sometimes, using once, few, many, or a class for an expanded clone.

CDR3 length	clone size	D gene	V gene	J gene	CDR3 protein	CDR3 DNA
14	NA	NA	TRBV11-2	TRBJ2-5	CASSFGSLYGTQYF	TGTGCCAGCAGCTTCGGGTCGCTCTACGGGACCCAGTACTTC
13	NA	NA	TRBV7-9	TRBJ2-7	CASSFNAVSEQYF	TGTGCCAGCAGCTTTAATGCAGTCTCCGAGCAGTACTTC
17	NA	TRBD2	TRBV27	TRBJ2-7	CASRPGLAGGLRFEQYF	TGTGCCAGCAGACCCGGACTAGCGGGAGGGCTCCGATTCGAGCAGTACTTC
11	few	NA	TRBV29-1	TRBJ2-1	CSVERKNEQFF	TGCAGCGTTGAGAGGAAAAATGAGCAGTTCTTC
16	NA	NA	TRBV30	TRBJ1-4	CAWSVLGRNNNEKLFF	TGTGCCTGGAGTGTATTAGGACGGAACAATAATGAAAAACTGTTTTTT
17	few	NA	TRBV4-1	TRBJ2-5	CASSQDRSSELQETQYF	TGCGCCAGCAGCCAAGACCGGAGTAGCGAATTACAAGAGACCCAGTACTTC
14	NA	NA	TRBV4-2	TRBJ1-1	CASSQDLGNTEAFF	TGTGCCAGCAGCCAAGATTTGGGTAACACTGAAGCTTTCTTT
17	few	NA	TRBV4-3	TRBJ2-2	CASSQAARGAPGGELFF	TGCGCCAGCAGCCAAGCGGCCCGGGGGGCGCCCGGCGGGGAGCTGTTTTTT
15	NA	NA	TRBV10-3	TRBJ2-2	CAISSLAGNTGELFF	TGTGCCATCAGTTCCCTAGCCGGGAACACCGGGGAGCTGTTTTTT
13	few	NA	TRBV6-1	TRBJ2-7	CASSIRTEGEQYF	TGTGCCAGCAGTATCAGGACAGAGGGCGAGCAGTACTTC
13	NA	NA	TRBV29-1	TRBJ1-3	CSAIQGAGNTIYF	TGCAGCGCGATCCAGGGAGCTGGAAACACCATATATTTT
14	NA	NA	TRBV11-2	TRBJ2-5	CASRPRWSQETQYF	TGTGCCAGCAGGCCCCGATGGAGCCAAGAGACCCAGTACTTC
13	few	NA	TRBV28	TRBJ2-2	CASSFPRPGELFF	TGTGCCAGCAGTTTCCCGCGACCCGGGGAGCTGTTTTTT
11	few	TRBD1	TRBV30	TRBJ2-4	CAWSTGELQYF	TGTGCCTGGAGTACAGGGGAGCTTCAGTACTTC
15	few	NA	TRBV4-3	TRBJ1-3	CASSQATGFGNTIYF	TGCGCCAGCAGCCAAGCAACAGGTTTTGGAAACACCATATATTTT